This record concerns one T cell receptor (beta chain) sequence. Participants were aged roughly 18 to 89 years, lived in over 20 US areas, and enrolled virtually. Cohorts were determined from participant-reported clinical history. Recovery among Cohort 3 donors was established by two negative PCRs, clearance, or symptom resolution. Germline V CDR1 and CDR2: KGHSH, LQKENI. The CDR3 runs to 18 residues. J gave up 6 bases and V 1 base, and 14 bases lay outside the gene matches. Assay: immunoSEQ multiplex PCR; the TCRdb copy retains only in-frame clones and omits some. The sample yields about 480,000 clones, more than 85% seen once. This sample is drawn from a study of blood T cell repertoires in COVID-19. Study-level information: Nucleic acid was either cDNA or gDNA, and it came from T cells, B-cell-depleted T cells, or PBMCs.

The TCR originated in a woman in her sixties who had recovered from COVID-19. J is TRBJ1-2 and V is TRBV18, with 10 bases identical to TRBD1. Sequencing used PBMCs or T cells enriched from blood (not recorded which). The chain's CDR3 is CASSPLRGTGVGLDGYTF. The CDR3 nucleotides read TGTGCCAGCTCACCACTGAGAGGGACAGGGGTAGGATTGGATGGCTACACCTTC.